These 5 T cell receptor beta chains originate from one sample sequenced in a study of cytomegalovirus exposure and HLA in healthy donors. The assay was immunoSEQ multiplex PCR, and TCRdb's table has in-frame clones only and misses some. The sample contains about 140,000 clones, around 90% of which appear only once. The sequenced material came from PBMCs. The receptors shown here come from a woman aged 18-35 years in good health and CMV-seropositive.

This chain uses TRBV13 with TRBJ2-7; TRBD2 matches at 15 bases. The CDR3 has 19 amino acids. With 5 bases clipped from V and 0 bases from J, the junction kept 11 bases outside the gene matches. Germline values: CDR1 PRHDT, CDR2 FYEKMQ (reference sequence). The CDR3 sequence: CASSPMGLAGGLSSYEQYF. CDR3 nucleotides: TGTGCCAGCAGCCCGATGGGACTAGCGGGGGGTCTCAGCTCCTACGAGCAGTACTTC.

V usage is TRBV25-1 and J usage is TRBJ2-7; 10 bases match TRBD1. CDR1 MGHDK and CDR2 SYGVNS come from the germline V gene. J lost 9 bases, V lost 3 bases, and 14 bases had no gene match. The CDR3 extends over 16 amino acids. CDR3 DNA sequence: TGTGCCAGCAGTGATTCCTCCGGGACAGGGGAAGATCGGCAGTACTTC. Translated: CASSDSSGTGEDRQYF.

The chain combines TRBV28 with TRBJ2-7, with no clear D. Germline V gives CDR1 MDHEN, CDR2 SYDVKM. The CDR3 covers 13 residues. The V and J ends lost 1 base and 3 bases respectively, with 7 bases between them. The CDR3 nucleotides read TGTGCCAGCAGTTTATCCCACAACTACGAGCAGTACTTC. This translates into CASSLSHNYEQYF. Complete variable domain (other parts from reference TRBV28 and TRBJ2-7): DVKVTQSSRYLVKRTGEKVFLECVQDMDHENMFWYRQDPGLGLRLIYFSYDVKMKEKGDIPEGYSVSREKKERFSLILESASTNQTSMYLCASSLSHNYEQYFGPGTRLTVT.

The chain has TRBV7-9 and TRBJ2-5, with 9 positions matching TRBD2. Germline V gives CDR1 SEHNR, CDR2 FQNEAQ (reference sequence). The length of the CDR3 is 13 residues. V trimming: 6 bases; J trimming: 11 bases; junction bases outside the gene matches: 10. The CDR3 loop reads CASSPTSGPKQYF. As DNA, the CDR3 is TGTGCCAGCAGTCCTACTAGCGGGCCTAAGCAGTACTTC. Combining the CDR3 with reference TRBV7-9 and TRBJ2-5 gives the whole variable domain DTGVSQNPRHKITKRGQNVTFRCDPISEHNRLYWYRQTLGQGPEFLTYFQNEAQLEKSRLLSDRFSAERPKGSFSTLEIQRTEQGDSAMYLCASSPTSGPKQYFGPGTRLLVL.

V gene TRBV25-1 combines with J gene TRBJ2-7; 7 nucleotides match TRBD2. The CDR3 runs 13 residues. The germline V gene has CDR1 MGHDK and CDR2 SYGVNS. The junction had 3 bases not matched to a gene; V was cut back by 3 bases and J by 4 bases. The CDR3 loop reads CASSEAGVYEQYF. For the CDR3, the DNA is TGTGCCAGCAGTGAGGCGGGAGTGTACGAGCAGTACTTC.